This passage covers 8 T cell receptor beta chains from one sample sequenced in a study of Ad26.COV2.S vaccination and SARS-CoV-2 variants. The treatment: about 20 received Ad26.COV2.S at low or high dose, single or two shots; about 5 received placebo; per-sample allocation not given. Samples analyzed were those drawn on day 63 after the first vaccine or placebo injection. TCRdb's table, derived via immunoSEQ multiplex PCR, lists solely in-frame clones and lacks some. The sample yields 380,000 or so clones, less than 90% seen once. This specimen consisted of peripheral blood, obtained in a trial of Ad26.COV2.S vaccine versus placebo. These receptors were obtained from a person aged 18-60 years who received the Ad26.COV2.S COVID-19 vaccine or a placebo.

This rearrangement joins TRBV6-5 to TRBJ1-1; 8 nucleotides agree with TRBD1. The CDR3 spans 15 residues. With V trimmed by 6 bases and J by 0 bases, 6 bases remained unmatched. CDR1 and CDR2 (germline): MNHEY, SVGAGI. CDR3 in amino acids: CASRSDRALNTEAFF. The CDR3, as DNA: TGTGCCAGCAGATCGGACAGGGCCTTGAACACTGAAGCTTTCTTT.

CDR3 region: CASTVGPGQGANTGELFF. CDR3 bases: TGTGCCAGCACGGTAGGTCCCGGACAGGGGGCGAACACCGGGGAGCTGTTTTTT. V usage is TRBV9 and J usage is TRBJ2-2; 10 nucleotides align to TRBD1. The CDR3 length is 18 residues. Germline assignment: CDR1 SGDLS and CDR2 YYNGEE. J lost 0 bases, V lost 6 bases, and 11 bases had no gene match.

This clone has a single count. The CDR3 reads CSAEPDTEAFF. CDR3 nucleotides: TGCAGTGCTGAACCTGACACTGAAGCTTTCTTT. This chain joins TRBV20-1 and TRBJ1-1; D gene ambiguous. Germline V gives CDR1 DFQATT, CDR2 SNEGSKA (reference sequence). Trimming took off 5 bases at V and 3 bases at J, with 7 bases between the two ends. The CDR3 spans 11 residues.

To note about this clone: Distinct nucleotide sequences in the sample also encode this CDR3. V is TRBV19 and J is TRBJ2-3; the match to TRBD1 covers 10 bases. This CDR3 is 13 amino acids long. J gave up 3 bases and V 9 bases, and 3 bases lay outside the gene matches. The V gene's germline CDR1 is LNHDA and CDR2 SQIVND (reference sequence). The CDR3 here is CASRDRGTDTQYF. The CDR3 bases are TGTGCCAGCCGGGACAGGGGAACAGATACGCAGTATTTT.

The chain recombines TRBV7-9 with TRBJ2-4; TRBD1 aligns across 7 bases. The J segment lost 5 bases and the V segment lost 1 base, leaving 14 bases of the junction unmatched. Germline loops: CDR1 SEHNR, CDR2 FQNEAQ (reference sequence). CDR3 length equals 18 residues. The CDR3 bases are TGTGCCAGCAGCTTAGAATTGGGGACAGCCGCAGGGCAAAACATTCAGTACTTC. Translation: CASSLELGTAAGQNIQYF.

This chain links TRBV5-1 with TRBJ1-1, with unresolved D. CDR3 size: 14 residues. The V gene lost 2 bases and the J gene lost 3 bases, with 11 bases spanning the gap. Germline CDR1 SGHRS, CDR2 YFSETQ. CDR3 protein: CASSFWSADTEAFF. For the CDR3, the DNA is TGCGCCAGCAGCTTCTGGTCAGCCGACACTGAAGCTTTCTTT.

The CDR3 loop reads CASSYSGGDNQPQHF. The CDR3 nucleotides read TGTGCCAGCAGTTACTCGGGGGGGGACAATCAGCCCCAGCATTTT. The chain links TRBV6-6 to TRBJ1-5; a possible D gene is TRBD1 (5 bases). In germline, CDR1 is MNHNY, CDR2 SVGAGI (reference sequence). The CDR3 spans 15 residues. V lost 0 bases, J lost 3 bases, and 9 bases lay in between.

The chain joins TRBV27 to TRBJ1-4; D uncertain. V was shortened by 8 bases and J by 0 bases, with 7 bases between the two germline ends. The CDR3 length is 13 residues. Germline assignment: CDR1 MNHEY and CDR2 SMNVEV (reference sequence). Written as DNA, the CDR3 is TGTGCCAGCCTCACAGCAACTAATGAAAAACTGTTTTTT. Translation gives CASLTATNEKLFF.